This T cell receptor (beta chain) emerged from a study of T cell responses to AZD1222 COVID-19 vaccine. Overall study findings and caveats: Reportedly, nearly half the spike-specific TCRs target unmutated variant regions. Just a handful of AZD1222 recipients tested seropositive at baseline. Donors were chiefly white British, with a greater number of females, and clonal diversity was perhaps underestimated.

Looked up from germline, CDR1 is DFQATT and CDR2 is SNEGSKA (reference sequence). The CDR3 contains 11 residues. V lost 4 bases and J lost 11; bases outside the gene matches: 4. Second-dose recipients at about 4 or about 12 weeks were treated as one pooled group. The sample holds a few counts of this clone. What it recognizes is unknown. Clones were sequenced by immunoSEQ multiplex PCR, and TCRdb holds only the in-frame ones, with some missing. Among 100,000 to 150,000 clones listed, under 95% were seen once. The input for sequencing was peripheral blood, taken 28 days after the second AZD1222 dose. The TCR was taken from an adult who received the AZD1222 COVID-19 vaccine. V is TRBV20-1 and J is TRBJ1-5; 8 nucleotides agree with TRBD1. Here the CDR3 DNA reads TGCAGTGCTAAGACAGGGGCAGCCCAGCATTTT. Its protein is CSAKTGAAQHF.